This TCR beta chain is from a study of T-cell memory formation after mild COVID-19. Overall study context: TCR clusters showed largely donor specificity.

TCRdb re-derived calls from the 5' RACE reads in MiXCR, one entry per CDR3 protein. The repertoire has 200,000 to 250,000 distinct CDR3 sequences, 7.5% to 10% of them found once; the top ten carry 3.5%. Per germline, CDR1 MNHEY and CDR2 SVGAGI. J gave up 4 bases and V 6 bases, and 6 bases lay outside the gene matches. There are 14 residues in the CDR3. The chain couples TRBV6-5 to TRBJ2-3; 8 positions match TRBD2. What was sequenced was PBMCs or a T cell subset sorted from them (not recorded which). This clonotype was sampled from a man between 18 and 29 years old who had mild COVID-19 (a few samples of this study predate the infection). Cell type and time point are not known. CDR3 residues: CASRLGLGADTQYF. The CDR3 DNA is TGTGCCAGCAGATTGGGACTAGGGGCAGATACGCAGTATTTT.